The 24 T cell receptor beta chains below were found in one sample sequenced in a study of somatic mutations in cytotoxic T cells in rheumatoid arthritis. TCRdb keeps only in-frame clones here, not all; method: immunoSEQ multiplex PCR. The profile shows several thousand clones, roughly four fifths of them singletons. The sample comprised CD8+ T cells sorted from blood. These receptors came from an adult with rheumatoid arthritis.

This chain links TRBV19 with TRBJ2-1; weak D call: TRBD2 (5 bases). Trimming cost V 3 bases and J 2 bases, with 8 bases left between them. The CDR3 has 14 amino acids. The germline gives CDR1 LNHDA, CDR2 SQIVND (reference sequence). The CDR3 here is CASSITGTYNEQFF. The CDR3 DNA follows: TGTGCCAGTAGTATTACCGGGACCTACAATGAGCAGTTCTTC.

CDR3 nucleotide sequence: TGCGCCAGCAGCCCAAGGACTGCCGGGGAGCTGTTTTTT. Encoded protein: CASSPRTAGELFF. The V gene is TRBV5-1, the J gene TRBJ2-2, with a possible D match to TRBD2 (5 bases). Looked up from germline, CDR1 is SGHRS and CDR2 is YFSETQ. CDR3 size: 13 residues. V was trimmed by 4 bases and J by 6 bases, leaving 10 bases between them.

The V and J genes are TRBV12-5 and TRBJ1-5, with 7 nucleotides matching TRBD1. This CDR3 spans 17 amino acids. Germline V gene data show CDR1 as LGHNT and CDR2 as FRNRAP. V lost 3 bases, J lost 6 bases, and 14 bases stayed unmatched. The CDR3, as DNA: TGTGCTAGTGGTTTCACCTCAGACAGGGAAGAGGGTCAGCCCCAGCATTTT. Its protein product is CASGFTSDREEGQPQHF.

The CDR3: CASSFGKGTQYF. The CDR3 DNA sequence: TGTGCCAGCAGTTTTGGAAAAGGGACCCAGTACTTC. The chain employs TRBV27 and TRBJ2-5; D gene uncertain. The length of the CDR3 is 12 residues. V dropped 3 bases and J dropped 7 bases, with 9 bases sitting between them. Per germline, CDR1 MNHEY and CDR2 SMNVEV (reference sequence).

The CDR3 here is CASRGHGYEQYF. The CDR3 DNA sequence: TGTGCCAGCAGAGGACATGGCTACGAGCAGTACTTC. The V gene is TRBV27, the J gene TRBJ2-7; perhaps TRBD1 as D (5 bases). The germline V gene encodes CDR1 MNHEY and CDR2 SMNVEV (reference sequence). This CDR3 region has 12 residues. Trimming pared 6 bases from V and 3 bases from J, leaving 9 bases between.

The V gene is TRBV7-9, the J gene TRBJ2-1; 11 bases map to TRBD2. CDR1 is SEHNR, CDR2 FQNEAQ, per germline (reference sequence). The CDR3 covers 15 residues. The V and J ends lost 3 bases and 7 bases, in that order; junction bases with no gene match: 5. The CDR3 region is CASSFSPSGRNEQFF. Written as DNA, the CDR3 is TGTGCCAGCAGCTTCTCTCCTAGCGGGAGGAATGAGCAGTTCTTC.

This clone was observed once. The rearrangement links TRBV15 to TRBJ2-7; the D gene is possibly TRBD2 (5 bases). V lost 5 bases, J lost 0 bases, and 20 bases lay in between. This CDR3 comprises 17 residues. The V gene's germline CDR1 is LNHNV and CDR2 YYDKDF (reference sequence). The CDR3 is CATSPISLAGSSYEQYF. For the CDR3, the DNA is TGTGCCACCAGCCCCATCTCACTGGCGGGTAGCTCCTACGAGCAGTACTTC.

This chain connects TRBV19 to TRBJ2-2; no reliable D call. There are 14 residues in the CDR3. Trimming removed 6 bases from V and 6 bases from J, with 14 bases in between. Germline lookup yields CDR1 LNHDA and CDR2 SQIVND (reference sequence). The CDR3 region is CASSTLDGSGELFF. CDR3 in DNA: TGTGCCAGTAGCACGCTAGATGGGTCCGGGGAGCTGTTTTTT.

The chain employs TRBV25-1 and TRBJ2-3; no reliable D call. Between the trimmed V and J ends, which lost 6 bases and 4 bases, there was a span of 14 bases. This CDR3 is 14 amino acids long. The germline CDR1 and CDR2 sequences are MGHDK and SYGVNS. For the CDR3, the DNA is TGTGCCAGCAGCTTTTCGACGCCCGCAGATACGCAGTATTTT. Translation gives CASSFSTPADTQYF.

The chain uses TRBV5-6 and TRBJ1-2, with 10 positions matching TRBD1. This CDR3 has 13 residues. Germline CDR1 and CDR2: SGHDT and YYEEEE. J gave up 4 bases and V 5 bases, and 2 bases lay outside the gene matches. CDR3 coding DNA: TGTGCCAGCAGACGGGACAGGGGCTATGGCTACACCTTC. The encoded protein is CASRRDRGYGYTF.

The rearrangement links TRBV6-4 to TRBJ1-5; D not resolved. V shed 2 bases and J shed 4 bases, with 12 bases lying between them. From germline, CDR1 is MRHNA and CDR2 SNTAGT. The CDR3 has 15 residues. CDR3 sequence: CASSDAGVPNQPQHF. DNA for the CDR3: TGTGCCAGCAGTGACGCTGGGGTGCCTAATCAGCCCCAGCATTTT.

The chain combines TRBV30 with TRBJ2-7; maybe TRBD2 (5 bases). Trimming shortened V by 0 bases and J by 5 bases, and 11 bases separated the two germline ends. CDR3 length equals 13 residues. Germline values: CDR1 GTSNPN, CDR2 SVGIG (reference sequence). CDR3 region: CAWSVLGIDEQYF. DNA of the CDR3: TGTGCCTGGAGTGTACTAGGGATCGACGAGCAGTACTTC.

V usage is TRBV6-1 and J usage is TRBJ2-2, with 8 bases fitting TRBD2. V lost 1 base, J lost 6 bases, and 4 bases stayed unmatched. The CDR3 extends over 15 amino acids. Germline CDR1 and CDR2: MNHNS and SASEGT. The CDR3 nucleotides are TGTGCCAGCAGTGAAGAGGCGGGGGGCCCCGGGGAGCTGTTTTTT. Protein product: CASSEEAGGPGELFF.

This clone came up once. This chain joins TRBV4-3 and TRBJ1-1; D gene uncertain. The length of the CDR3 is 15 residues. Trimming took 0 bases from V and 7 from J, leaving 15 bases between them. Germline V gives CDR1 LGHNA, CDR2 YSLEER. The CDR3 protein is CASSQESGGVSEAFF. The CDR3 nucleotides are TGCGCCAGCAGCCAAGAAAGCGGTGGGGTGAGTGAAGCTTTCTTT.

V gene TRBV14 combines with J gene TRBJ2-7; 9 bases map to TRBD2. In germline, CDR1 is SGHDN, CDR2 FVKESK. Trimming cost V 3 bases and J 5 bases; bases outside gene matches: 5. The CDR3 runs 14 residues. The CDR3 coding sequence is TGTGCCAGCAGCCATGCCGGGACTAGCAACGAGCAGTACTTC. It specifies CASSHAGTSNEQYF.

The rearrangement links TRBV30 to TRBJ2-2; tentatively, D is TRBD2 (6 bases). The V end lost 1 base, the J end lost 6 bases, and 12 bases lay between the germline ends. Germline V lookup: CDR1 GTSNPN, CDR2 SVGIG (reference sequence). The CDR3 is made up of 14 amino acids. As DNA, the CDR3 is TGTGCCTGGAGTGGAAATAGGGAGGCCGGGGAGCTGTTTTTT. Amino acid sequence: CAWSGNREAGELFF.

This clone has a handful of counts. The rearrangement links TRBV9 to TRBJ2-5; D is undetermined. Germline CDR1 reads SGDLS; CDR2 reads YYNGEE. The CDR3 is 12 residues long. V was pared by 1 base and J by 5 bases, with 6 bases between. The CDR3 spells CASSVSGETQYF. The DNA for the CDR3 is TGTGCCAGCAGCGTAAGTGGGGAGACCCAGTACTTC.

The V and J genes are TRBV5-1 and TRBJ2-7; 7 bases fit TRBD1. The CDR3 is made up of 12 amino acids. In germline, CDR1 is SGHRS, CDR2 YFSETQ. With V trimmed by 6 bases and J by 12 bases, 12 bases remained unmatched. The CDR3 here is CASIGDSLTAYF. The CDR3 nucleotides read TGCGCCAGCATCGGGGACAGTCTTACCGCGTACTTC.

About this clone: Sequence at one end of the junction differs from germline and may be a read error. J is TRBJ1-3 and V is TRBV7-8; unclear D gene. Per germline, CDR1 SGHVS and CDR2 FQNEAQ. This CDR3 is built from 16 residues. This chain's CDR3 is CASTLGGTALRNTIYF. CDR3 nucleotide sequence: TGTGCCAGCACCTTAGGCGGCACAGCCCTAAGAAACACCATATATTTT. The full variable domain, rest sourced from reference TRBV7-8 and TRBJ1-3, is GAGVSQSPRYKVAKRGQDVALRCDPISGHVSLFWYQQALGQGPEFLTYFQNEAQLDKSGLPSDRFFAERPEGSVSTLKIQRTQQEDSAVYLCASTLGGTALRNTIYFGEGSWLTVV.

The rearrangement joins TRBV6-1 to TRBJ2-3; D is uncertain. Trimming pared 4 bases from V and 4 bases from J, leaving 12 bases between. From germline, CDR1 is MNHNS and CDR2 SASEGT. CDR3 size: 14 residues. The DNA of the CDR3 is TGTGCCAGCAGTGGGACCCCCGAGGCAGATACGCAGTATTTT. Protein product: CASSGTPEADTQYF.

The chain uses TRBV7-6 and TRBJ1-6; TRBD1 matches at 10 bases. Looked up from germline, CDR1 is SGHVS and CDR2 is FNYEAQ. The CDR3 contains 17 residues. The junction had 7 bases not matched to a gene; V was cut back by 5 bases and J by 3 bases. Here the CDR3 DNA reads TGTGCCAGCAGCACCCGGGACAGGGGATTCTATAATTCACCCCTCCACTTT. The encoded protein is CASSTRDRGFYNSPLHF.

V is TRBV27 and J is TRBJ2-1; D not certain. Germline CDR1 is MNHEY and CDR2 is SMNVEV (reference sequence). The CDR3 contains 12 residues. Trimming took off 4 bases at V and 8 bases at J, with 9 bases between the two ends. DNA for the CDR3: TGTGCCAGCAGTTCTCCGGTCTATGAGCAGTTCTTC. Amino acids: CASSSPVYEQFF.

This clone appeared a few times. This chain uses TRBV12-5 with TRBJ2-7; the match to TRBD2 covers 13 bases. The CDR3 extends over 15 amino acids. Germline CDR1 and CDR2: LGHNT and FRNRAP. After removal of 3 bases from V and 5 bases from J, the junction contained 4 bases not matched to a gene. The CDR3 sequence is CASGFGLAGENEQYF. CDR3 nucleotide sequence: TGTGCTAGTGGTTTCGGACTAGCGGGAGAGAACGAGCAGTACTTC.

V is TRBV6-1 and J is TRBJ2-5, with 10 bases that match TRBD1. V shed 8 bases, J shed 5 bases, and the junction held 8 bases outside the gene matches. Germline V lookup: CDR1 MNHNS, CDR2 SASEGT. The CDR3 runs to 14 residues. The CDR3 reads CASGSGTGVETQYF. The CDR3 bases are TGTGCCAGCGGCTCCGGGACAGGGGTGGAGACCCAGTACTTC.